These T cell receptor beta chains were read from a single sample in a study of blood T cell repertoires in COVID-19. Assay: immunoSEQ multiplex PCR; the TCRdb copy retains only in-frame clones and omits some. The sample includes 250,000 to 300,000 clones, about nine tenths of them seen just once. The material sequenced was peripheral blood. These TCRs come from a man aged 50 or older with acute or convalescent COVID-19. Each CDR3 is given with its conserved first and last residue. Where a row states a size, it is once, few, many or the class of an expanded clone; other rows omit it.

clone_size: NA; j_call: TRBJ1-1; v_call: TRBV24-1; cdr3_aa: CATSDLLDRRGTEAFF
clone_size: NA; j_call: TRBJ2-3; v_call: TRBV19; cdr3_aa: CASSPGQGLLTDTQYF
clone_size: NA; j_call: TRBJ2-2; v_call: TRBV3-1/TRBV3-2; cdr3_aa: CASSQGAGGYTGELFF
clone_size: NA; j_call: TRBJ2-3; v_call: TRBV9; cdr3_aa: CASSVVPGGVGDTQYF
clone_size: NA; j_call: TRBJ2-5; v_call: TRBV18; cdr3_aa: CASSPVESQETQYF
clone_size: NA; j_call: TRBJ1-1; v_call: TRBV6-5; cdr3_aa: CASRRRLGGNTEAFF
clone_size: NA; j_call: TRBJ2-1; v_call: TRBV29-1; cdr3_aa: CSVARTGHEQFF
clone_size: few; j_call: TRBJ1-1; v_call: TRBV30; cdr3_aa: CAWKRVGTGYEAFF
clone_size: NA; j_call: TRBJ2-3; v_call: TRBV19; cdr3_aa: CASSDRANTDTQYF
clone_size: once; j_call: TRBJ1-1; v_call: TRBV4-2; cdr3_aa: CASSQDTARGTEAFF
clone_size: NA; j_call: TRBJ1-4; v_call: TRBV7-9; cdr3_aa: CASSSGVGEKLFF
clone_size: NA; j_call: TRBJ1-6; v_call: TRBV10-1; cdr3_aa: CASSVGIESPLHF
clone_size: NA; j_call: TRBJ2-6; v_call: TRBV4-2; cdr3_aa: CASSQLDGTERSQGSGANVLTF
clone_size: NA; j_call: TRBJ2-1; v_call: TRBV12-3/TRBV12-4; cdr3_aa: CASSGRGPEFF
clone_size: NA; j_call: TRBJ2-2; v_call: TRBV19; cdr3_aa: CASSDPGTTFTGELFF
clone_size: NA; j_call: TRBJ1-1; v_call: TRBV5-6; cdr3_aa: CASSLEGNRGTEAFF
clone_size: NA; j_call: TRBJ2-2; v_call: TRBV21-1; cdr3_aa: CASNNPPLASPNTGELFF
clone_size: NA; j_call: TRBJ1-1; v_call: TRBV27; cdr3_aa: CASSRERDTEAFF
clone_size: once; j_call: TRBJ1-4; v_call: TRBV30; cdr3_aa: CAWSVHLRVTNEKLFF
clone_size: NA; j_call: TRBJ1-2; v_call: TRBV29-1; cdr3_aa: CSVLTGYGYTF
clone_size: NA; j_call: TRBJ1-5; v_call: TRBV7-2; cdr3_aa: CASSRGQGNQPQHF
clone_size: NA; j_call: TRBJ1-1; v_call: TRBV3-1/TRBV3-2; cdr3_aa: CASTPDPKSGSEAFF
clone_size: once; j_call: TRBJ2-2; v_call: TRBV5-1; cdr3_aa: CASSRDRGAGELFF
clone_size: NA; j_call: TRBJ2-7; v_call: TRBV7-6; cdr3_aa: CASSPNTAAGGNIYEQYF
clone_size: NA; j_call: TRBJ1-5; v_call: TRBV29-1; cdr3_aa: CSALVEGVRRAQHF
clone_size: many; j_call: TRBJ1-1; v_call: TRBV10-3; cdr3_aa: CAISDGPRQGLTEAFF
clone_size: NA; j_call: TRBJ2-1; v_call: TRBV3-1/TRBV3-2; cdr3_aa: CASSPGGTPDEQFF
clone_size: once; j_call: TRBJ1-5; v_call: TRBV30; cdr3_aa: CAAGTRENQPQHF
clone_size: NA; j_call: TRBJ1-1; v_call: TRBV11-1; cdr3_aa: CASSFGGAEAFF
clone_size: once; j_call: TRBJ2-5; v_call: TRBV7-9; cdr3_aa: CASSVDIQETQYF
clone_size: few; j_call: TRBJ1-1; v_call: TRBV11-2; cdr3_aa: CASSSGQPNTEAFF
clone_size: few; j_call: TRBJ2-1; v_call: TRBV4-1; cdr3_aa: CASSQIPGQEFF